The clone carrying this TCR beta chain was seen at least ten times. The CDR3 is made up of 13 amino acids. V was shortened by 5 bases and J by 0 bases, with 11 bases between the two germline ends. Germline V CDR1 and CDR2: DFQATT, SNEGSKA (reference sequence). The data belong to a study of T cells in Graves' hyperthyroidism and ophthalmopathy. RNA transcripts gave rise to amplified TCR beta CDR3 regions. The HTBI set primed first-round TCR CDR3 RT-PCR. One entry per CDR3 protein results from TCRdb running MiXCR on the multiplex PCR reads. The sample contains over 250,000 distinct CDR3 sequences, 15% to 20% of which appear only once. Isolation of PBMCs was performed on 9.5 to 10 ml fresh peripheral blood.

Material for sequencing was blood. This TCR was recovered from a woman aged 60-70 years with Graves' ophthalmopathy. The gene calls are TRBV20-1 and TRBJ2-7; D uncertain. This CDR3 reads CSAEGRNSYEQYF. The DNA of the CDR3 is TGCAGTGCTGAAGGACGAAACTCCTACGAGCAGTACTTC.